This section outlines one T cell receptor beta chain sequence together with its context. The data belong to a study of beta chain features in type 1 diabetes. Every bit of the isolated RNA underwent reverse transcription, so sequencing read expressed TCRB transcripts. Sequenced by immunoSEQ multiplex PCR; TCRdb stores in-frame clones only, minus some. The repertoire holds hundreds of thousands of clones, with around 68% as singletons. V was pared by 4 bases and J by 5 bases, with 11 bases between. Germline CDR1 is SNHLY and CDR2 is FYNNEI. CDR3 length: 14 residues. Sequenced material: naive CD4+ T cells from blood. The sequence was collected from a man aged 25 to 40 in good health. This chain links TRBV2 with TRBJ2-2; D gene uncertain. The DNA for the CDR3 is TGTGCCAGCAGTGCCTGGTCGCGGACCGGGGAGCTGTTTTTT. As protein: CASSAWSRTGELFF.